A selection of T cell receptor beta chains follows, all from one sample in a study of cytomegalovirus exposure and HLA in healthy donors. Generated by immunoSEQ multiplex PCR, the TCRdb table keeps only in-frame clones and is missing some. The sample includes about 200,000 clones, 65% to 80% of them seen just once. The sample comprised PBMCs. The receptors come from a woman in her thirties in good health and CMV-seropositive. The CDR3 runs from the conserved cysteine through the conserved F or W. D genes are given only for firm matches. Clone sizes are given selectively: once, few, many, or a class where the clone is expanded.

D gene: -; V gene: TRBV15; J gene: TRBJ2-3; clone size: -; CDR3 protein: CATSQEATDTQYF; CDR3 DNA: TGTGCCACCAGCCAAGAGGCCACAGATACGCAGTATTTT
D gene: TRBD2; V gene: TRBV19; J gene: TRBJ2-2; clone size: -; CDR3 protein: CATRQRGADGELFF; CDR3 DNA: TGTGCCACCCGTCAGCGGGGGGCGGACGGGGAGCTGTTTTTT
D gene: TRBD1; V gene: TRBV7-9; J gene: TRBJ2-7; clone size: -; CDR3 protein: CASSLRTGRNEQYF; CDR3 DNA: TGTGCCAGCAGCTTAAGGACAGGGAGAAACGAGCAGTACTTC
D gene: -; V gene: TRBV6-5; J gene: TRBJ1-5; clone size: -; CDR3 protein: CASSYHVESNQPQHF; CDR3 DNA: TGTGCCAGCAGTTACCACGTCGAGAGCAATCAGCCCCAGCATTTT
D gene: -; V gene: TRBV11-3; J gene: TRBJ2-7; clone size: few; CDR3 protein: CASSLVRSSYEQYF; CDR3 DNA: TGTGCCAGCAGCTTAGTACGCAGCTCCTACGAGCAGTACTTC
D gene: TRBD2; V gene: TRBV4-2; J gene: TRBJ2-3; clone size: -; CDR3 protein: CASSQESGGPGVSDTQYF; CDR3 DNA: TGTGCCAGCAGCCAAGAAAGCGGGGGGCCAGGCGTGTCAGATACGCAGTATTTT
D gene: -; V gene: TRBV18; J gene: TRBJ2-2; clone size: -; CDR3 protein: CASSYGQSNTGELFF; CDR3 DNA: TGTGCCAGCTCATATGGACAGTCGAACACCGGGGAGCTGTTTTTT
D gene: TRBD2; V gene: TRBV19; J gene: TRBJ2-2; clone size: -; CDR3 protein: CASKVTSGRGYTGELFF; CDR3 DNA: TGTGCCAGTAAAGTGACTAGCGGGAGGGGCTACACCGGGGAGCTGTTTTTT
D gene: -; V gene: TRBV4-3; J gene: TRBJ2-1; clone size: few; CDR3 protein: CASSFAAGTYNEQFF; CDR3 DNA: TGCGCCAGCAGTTTCGCCGCGGGAACGTACAATGAGCAGTTCTTC
D gene: TRBD1; V gene: TRBV6-1; J gene: TRBJ2-2; clone size: -; CDR3 protein: CASPGQGTDTGELFF; CDR3 DNA: TGTGCCAGCCCGGGACAGGGGACGGACACCGGGGAGCTGTTTTTT
D gene: -; V gene: TRBV7-8; J gene: TRBJ2-7; clone size: -; CDR3 protein: CASSPLTVTLSEQYF; CDR3 DNA: TGTGCCAGCAGCCCATTAACAGTGACCCTAAGCGAGCAGTACTTC
D gene: TRBD2; V gene: TRBV18; J gene: TRBJ2-5; clone size: few; CDR3 protein: CASSQRRTSGGDFGTQYF; CDR3 DNA: TGTGCCAGCTCGCAACGACGGACTAGCGGGGGGGACTTCGGGACCCAGTACTTC
D gene: TRBD1; V gene: TRBV5-5; J gene: TRBJ1-2; clone size: -; CDR3 protein: CASSLVIGGAYGYTF; CDR3 DNA: TGTGCCAGCAGCTTGGTGATAGGGGGCGCCTATGGCTACACCTTC
D gene: -; V gene: TRBV4-3; J gene: TRBJ2-1; clone size: -; CDR3 protein: CASSQDVAASYNEQFF; CDR3 DNA: TGCGCCAGCAGCCAAGATGTAGCGGCCTCCTACAATGAGCAGTTCTTC
D gene: -; V gene: TRBV5-6; J gene: TRBJ1-5; clone size: -; CDR3 protein: CASSPYNQGQPQHF; CDR3 DNA: TGTGCCAGCAGCCCGTATAACCAGGGTCAGCCCCAGCATTTT
D gene: -; V gene: TRBV7-9; J gene: TRBJ1-2; clone size: -; CDR3 protein: CASSLGEANYGYTF; CDR3 DNA: TGTGCCAGCAGCTTAGGGGAGGCAAACTATGGCTACACCTTC
D gene: TRBD1; V gene: TRBV7-2; J gene: TRBJ1-2; clone size: -; CDR3 protein: CASSWGTGGNGYTF; CDR3 DNA: TGTGCCAGCAGCTGGGGGACAGGGGGTAATGGCTACACCTTC
D gene: -; V gene: TRBV4-1; J gene: TRBJ1-6; clone size: -; CDR3 protein: CASSQGQQARTNSPLHF; CDR3 DNA: TGCGCCAGCAGCCAAGGACAGCAGGCGCGGACCAATTCACCCCTCCACTTT
D gene: -; V gene: TRBV11-3; J gene: TRBJ2-5; clone size: few; CDR3 protein: CASSPYLATYQETQYF; CDR3 DNA: TGTGCCAGCAGCCCCTACCTAGCGACCTACCAAGAGACCCAGTACTTC
D gene: TRBD1; V gene: TRBV10-3; J gene: TRBJ2-7; clone size: -; CDR3 protein: CAVGTRQGAIYEQYF; CDR3 DNA: TGTGCCGTGGGGACACGACAGGGGGCGATATACGAGCAGTACTTC
D gene: TRBD1; V gene: TRBV5-4; J gene: TRBJ1-2; clone size: -; CDR3 protein: CASSLGSGGTGIYGYTF; CDR3 DNA: TGTGCCAGCAGCTTGGGTTCGGGAGGGACAGGGATCTATGGCTACACCTTC
D gene: -; V gene: TRBV4-3; J gene: TRBJ2-7; clone size: once; CDR3 protein: CASSQDSSLKDEQYF; CDR3 DNA: TGCGCCAGCAGCCAAGATTCAAGCTTGAAAGACGAGCAGTACTTC
D gene: TRBD1; V gene: TRBV10-2; J gene: TRBJ1-1; clone size: -; CDR3 protein: CASSRFGQGAEAFF; CDR3 DNA: TGCGCCAGCAGTCGTTTCGGACAGGGGGCGGAAGCTTTCTTT
D gene: -; V gene: TRBV4-1; J gene: TRBJ1-4; clone size: -; CDR3 protein: CASSPGHREKLFF; CDR3 DNA: TGCGCCAGCAGCCCGGGACATCGGGAAAAACTGTTTTTT
D gene: TRBD2; V gene: TRBV2; J gene: TRBJ2-7; clone size: -; CDR3 protein: CAIRTSGAYEQYF; CDR3 DNA: TGTGCCATCCGGACTAGCGGTGCCTACGAGCAGTACTTC
D gene: -; V gene: TRBV5-4; J gene: TRBJ2-1; clone size: -; CDR3 protein: CASSFRAGAEQFF; CDR3 DNA: TGTGCCAGCAGCTTCCGCGCGGGTGCTGAGCAGTTCTTC
D gene: -; V gene: TRBV7-9; J gene: TRBJ2-7; clone size: -; CDR3 protein: CASSHSSLYEQYF; CDR3 DNA: TGTGCCAGCAGCCATAGCTCACTCTACGAGCAGTACTTC
D gene: TRBD2; V gene: TRBV9; J gene: TRBJ2-1; clone size: -; CDR3 protein: CASSVGGLALDEQFF; CDR3 DNA: TGTGCCAGCAGCGTAGGGGGACTAGCGCTCGATGAGCAGTTCTTC
D gene: -; V gene: TRBV7-9; J gene: TRBJ1-1; clone size: few; CDR3 protein: CASSFSGDTEAFF; CDR3 DNA: TGTGCCAGCAGCTTTTCCGGTGACACTGAAGCTTTCTTT
D gene: -; V gene: TRBV2; J gene: TRBJ2-2; clone size: -; CDR3 protein: CASSIESAGELFF; CDR3 DNA: TGTGCCAGCAGTATAGAATCCGCCGGGGAGCTGTTTTTT
D gene: -; V gene: TRBV29-1; J gene: TRBJ2-1; clone size: -; CDR3 protein: CSAGGGNEQFF; CDR3 DNA: TGCAGCGCCGGCGGCGGGAATGAGCAGTTCTTC
D gene: TRBD1; V gene: TRBV5-1; J gene: TRBJ2-5; clone size: -; CDR3 protein: CASSLAVITGVQETQYF; CDR3 DNA: TGCGCCAGCAGCTTGGCGGTGATTACAGGGGTCCAAGAGACCCAGTACTTC
D gene: TRBD2; V gene: TRBV2; J gene: TRBJ2-5; clone size: -; CDR3 protein: CASSFFPGLARNLQETQYF; CDR3 DNA: TGTGCCAGCAGTTTTTTTCCGGGACTAGCGCGTAACCTCCAAGAGACCCAGTACTTC
D gene: TRBD1; V gene: TRBV5-6; J gene: TRBJ2-2; clone size: -; CDR3 protein: CASGEGASGTGELFF; CDR3 DNA: TGTGCCAGCGGCGAGGGGGCGTCGGGCACCGGGGAGCTGTTTTTT
D gene: -; V gene: TRBV11-3; J gene: TRBJ2-1; clone size: -; CDR3 protein: CASSLGGLYNEQFF; CDR3 DNA: TGTGCCAGCAGCTTAGGGGGACTCTACAATGAGCAGTTCTTC
D gene: -; V gene: TRBV5-1; J gene: TRBJ2-3; clone size: -; CDR3 protein: CASQNPRSTDTQYF; CDR3 DNA: TGCGCCAGCCAAAACCCCAGGTCCACAGATACGCAGTATTTT
D gene: TRBD2; V gene: TRBV27; J gene: TRBJ2-1; clone size: -; CDR3 protein: CASRKLAGDNEQFF; CDR3 DNA: TGTGCCAGCAGGAAGCTAGCGGGGGACAATGAGCAGTTCTTC
D gene: -; V gene: TRBV7-9; J gene: TRBJ2-1; clone size: -; CDR3 protein: CASSAGTYNEQFF; CDR3 DNA: TGTGCCAGCAGCGCGGGGACCTACAATGAGCAGTTCTTC
D gene: -; V gene: TRBV5-4; J gene: TRBJ1-1; clone size: -; CDR3 protein: CASSSGRQGTMNTEAFF; CDR3 DNA: TGTGCCAGCAGCTCGGGCCGGCAGGGGACCATGAACACTGAAGCTTTCTTT
D gene: -; V gene: TRBV30; J gene: TRBJ1-1; clone size: few; CDR3 protein: CAWGRDTEAFF; CDR3 DNA: TGTGCCTGGGGGCGGGACACTGAAGCTTTCTTT